This T cell receptor (beta chain) was sequenced for a study of T cells after yellow fever vaccination. TCRdb re-called the 5' RACE reads through MiXCR, storing one row per CDR3 protein. This sample yields 200,000 to 250,000 distinct CDR3 sequences, of which approximately 3.2% are seen a single time; under 3.5% belongs to the top ten. Sequenced here: CD4+ T cells sorted from PBMCs, sampled 10 days after the yellow fever booster vaccination. This receptor was taken from a man between 18 and 29 years old who received the YFV17D yellow fever vaccine.

The CDR3 nucleotides read TGCGCCAGCAGCCGGGACCTAGGTAGCCCCTACGAGCAGTACTTC. Protein: CASSRDLGSPYEQYF. The genes are TRBV4-1 and TRBJ2-7; D tentatively reads TRBD1 or TRBD2 (5 bases each). This CDR3 is 15 amino acids long. The V end lost 4 bases, the J end lost 2 bases, and 15 bases lay between the germline ends. CDR1 and CDR2 (germline): MGHRA, YSYEKL.